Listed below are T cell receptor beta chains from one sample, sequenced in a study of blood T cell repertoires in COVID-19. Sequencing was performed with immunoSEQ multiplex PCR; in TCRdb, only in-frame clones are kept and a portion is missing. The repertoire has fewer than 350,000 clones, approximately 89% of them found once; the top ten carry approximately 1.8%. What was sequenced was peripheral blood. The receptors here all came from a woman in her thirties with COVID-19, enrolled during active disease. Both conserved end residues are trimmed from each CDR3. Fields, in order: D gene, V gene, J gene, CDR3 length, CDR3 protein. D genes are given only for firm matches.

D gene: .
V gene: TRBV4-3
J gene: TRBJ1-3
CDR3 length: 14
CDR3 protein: ASSQLGGDSGNTIY

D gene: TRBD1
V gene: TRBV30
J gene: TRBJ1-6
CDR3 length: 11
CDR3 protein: AWRRQGGSPLH

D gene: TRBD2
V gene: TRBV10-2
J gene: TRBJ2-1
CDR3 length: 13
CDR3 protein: ASSLTSGVYNEQF

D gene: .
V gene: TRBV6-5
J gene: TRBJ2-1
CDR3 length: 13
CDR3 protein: ASSYAGNSYNEQF

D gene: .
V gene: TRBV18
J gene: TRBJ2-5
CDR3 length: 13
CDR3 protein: ASSPFSGAQETQY

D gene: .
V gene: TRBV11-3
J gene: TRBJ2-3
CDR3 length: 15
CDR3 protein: ASSLRRGGDGTDTQY

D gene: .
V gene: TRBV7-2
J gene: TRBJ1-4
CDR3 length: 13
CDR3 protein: ASSLKGASNEKLF

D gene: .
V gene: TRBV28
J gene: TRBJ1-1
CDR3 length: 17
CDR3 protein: ASSFIFSRQDRGDTEAF

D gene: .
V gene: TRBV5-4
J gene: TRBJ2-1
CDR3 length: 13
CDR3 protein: ASSFGAGSYNEQF

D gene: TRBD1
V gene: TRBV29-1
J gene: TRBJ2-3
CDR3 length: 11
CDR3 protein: SVETGDTDTQY

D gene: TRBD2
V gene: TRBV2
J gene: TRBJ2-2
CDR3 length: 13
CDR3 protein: ASSPLAGGSGELF